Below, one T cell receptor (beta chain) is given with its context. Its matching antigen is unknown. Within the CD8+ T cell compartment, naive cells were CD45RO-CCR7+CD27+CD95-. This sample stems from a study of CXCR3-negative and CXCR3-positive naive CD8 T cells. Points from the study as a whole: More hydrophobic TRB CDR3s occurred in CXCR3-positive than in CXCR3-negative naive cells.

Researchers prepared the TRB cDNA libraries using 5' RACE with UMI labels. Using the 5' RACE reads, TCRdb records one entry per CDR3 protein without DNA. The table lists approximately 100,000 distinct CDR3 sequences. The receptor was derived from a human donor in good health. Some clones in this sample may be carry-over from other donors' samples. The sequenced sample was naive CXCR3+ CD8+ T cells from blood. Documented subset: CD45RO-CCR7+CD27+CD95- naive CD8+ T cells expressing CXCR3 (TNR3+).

CDR3: CASSGLAYEQYF. The chain links TRBV7-9 to TRBJ2-7; the D call of TRBD2 rests on TCRdb alone, since no DNA is present to check it. Looked up from germline, CDR1 is SEHNR and CDR2 is FQNEAQ (reference sequence). This CDR3 is built from 12 residues.